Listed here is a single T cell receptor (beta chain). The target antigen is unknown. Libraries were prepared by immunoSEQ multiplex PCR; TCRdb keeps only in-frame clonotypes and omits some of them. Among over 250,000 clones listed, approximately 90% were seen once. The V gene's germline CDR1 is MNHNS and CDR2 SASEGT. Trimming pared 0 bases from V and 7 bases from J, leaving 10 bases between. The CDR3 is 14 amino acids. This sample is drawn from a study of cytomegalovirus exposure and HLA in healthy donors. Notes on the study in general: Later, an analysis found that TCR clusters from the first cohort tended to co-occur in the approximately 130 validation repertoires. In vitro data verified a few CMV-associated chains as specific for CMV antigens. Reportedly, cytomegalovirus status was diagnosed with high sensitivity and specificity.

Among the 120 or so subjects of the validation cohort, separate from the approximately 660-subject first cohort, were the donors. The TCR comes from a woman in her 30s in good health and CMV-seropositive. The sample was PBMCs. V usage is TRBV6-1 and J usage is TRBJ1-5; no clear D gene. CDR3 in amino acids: CASSEAHLWQPQHF. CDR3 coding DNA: TGTGCCAGCAGTGAAGCCCATTTGTGGCAGCCCCAGCATTTT.